The clone carrying this TCR beta chain was counted between two and nine times. Its matching antigen is unknown. The data derive from a study of identical twins. TCRdb used MiXCR to reprocess the 5' RACE reads, holding one entry per CDR3 protein. The sample lists hundreds of thousands of distinct CDR3 sequences; around 12% were seen once. Study conclusions and caveats: Abundant beta clonotypes from cord blood had fewer insertions, unlike memory repertoires, which showed none.

Germline V gene data show CDR1 as MNHEY and CDR2 as SMNVEV (reference sequence). Trimming removed 4 bases at V and 5 bases at J, with 5 bases between. This CDR3 has 11 amino acids. The same data also went into a second study, on yellow fever vaccine responses in identical twins.

This sequence joins TRBV27 and TRBJ2-5; D is unresolved. This TCR derives from a young woman in good health. Input material: CD8+ T cells sorted from blood. The CDR3 DNA reads as TGTGCCAGCAGTTCATTCGAGACCCAGTACTTC. Residues: CASSSFETQYF.